The 22 T cell receptor beta chains presented below share a single source sample, sequenced in a study of T cell responses to AZD1222 COVID-19 vaccine. Sequenced by immunoSEQ multiplex PCR; TCRdb stores in-frame clones only, minus some. The table has over 120,000 clones, around 94% seen once. The sequences come from peripheral blood, collected after recovery from COVID-19. Source of these receptors: an adult who had recovered from COVID-19.

V gene TRBV19 combines with J gene TRBJ1-2, with TRBD1 as a possible D gene (6 bases). Germline V CDR1 and CDR2: LNHDA, SQIVND (reference sequence). The germline V and J ends were trimmed by 3 bases and 7 bases, with 24 bases remaining between them. The CDR3 is 17 amino acids. CDR3 amino acids: CASSMLLLIGGQGGYTF. In DNA, the CDR3 is TGTGCCAGTAGTATGCTACTCTTGATTGGGGGCCAGGGTGGCTACACCTTC.

This chain links TRBV5-1 with TRBJ2-5; D possibly corresponds to TRBD2 (5 bases). Germline V gene lookup returns CDR1 SGHRS and CDR2 YFSETQ. V was shortened by 3 bases and J by 1 base, with 13 bases between the two germline ends. This CDR3 comprises 15 residues. Written as DNA, the CDR3 is TGCGCCAGCAGCTATCCTATGGGAGTCCAAGAGACCCAGTACTTC. Translation gives CASSYPMGVQETQYF.

The chain couples TRBV28 to TRBJ1-2, with 10 bases identical to TRBD1. Germline CDR1 reads MDHEN; CDR2 reads SYDVKM. The CDR3 length is 18 residues. Losses at the gene ends were 4 bases for V and 4 bases for J; bases not matched to a gene: 15. In DNA form, the CDR3 reads TGTGCCAGCAGTTCGGCGGGGACAGGGGCCCTTTCGGGCTATGGCTACACCTTC. Translated: CASSSAGTGALSGYGYTF.

Only one count was recorded for this clone. This sequence joins TRBV28 and TRBJ2-7; no clear D. Germline loops: CDR1 MDHEN, CDR2 SYDVKM. Trimming removed 6 bases from V and 3 bases from J, with 9 bases in between. The CDR3 covers 12 residues. CDR3 residues: CASSSRLYEQYF. Written as DNA, the CDR3 is TGTGCCAGCAGCTCCAGACTCTACGAGCAGTACTTC. Combining the CDR3 with reference TRBV28 and TRBJ2-7 gives the whole variable domain DVKVTQSSRYLVKRTGEKVFLECVQDMDHENMFWYRQDPGLGLRLIYFSYDVKMKEKGDIPEGYSVSREKKERFSLILESASTNQTSMYLCASSSRLYEQYFGPGTRLTVT.

The rearrangement uses TRBV5-1 and TRBJ2-2; 7 positions agree with TRBD1. After removal of 4 bases from V and 6 bases from J, the junction contained 3 bases not matched to a gene. Germline assignment: CDR1 SGHRS and CDR2 YFSETQ. The CDR3 spans 13 residues. CDR3 sequence (DNA): TGCGCCAGCAGCATCACAGGGGCCGGGGAGCTGTTTTTT. Its protein product is CASSITGAGELFF.

DNA for the CDR3: TGTGCCAGCGGGGGTAGCGGGGACTCCTACGAGCAGTACTTC. Translation: CASGGSGDSYEQYF. The chain combines TRBV9 with TRBJ2-7; 8 nucleotides agree with TRBD2. This CDR3 has 14 amino acids. Germline V gene data show CDR1 as SGDLS and CDR2 as YYNGEE. With V trimmed by 7 bases and J by 0 bases, 6 bases remained unmatched.

V is TRBV10-1 and J is TRBJ2-3; D not resolved. The CDR3 is made up of 14 amino acids. The ends were cut back, 2 bases at V and 2 bases at J, with 8 bases in the middle. Germline values: CDR1 WNHNN, CDR2 SYGVQD (reference sequence). The CDR3 nucleotides read TGCGCCAGCAGTGAGAGCTCCTTCACAGATACGCAGTATTTT. Encoded protein: CASSESSFTDTQYF.

The chain carries TRBV7-9 and TRBJ2-3, with no clear D. The CDR3 has 12 residues. Germline V gene sequence: CDR1 SEHNR, CDR2 FQNEAQ (reference sequence). V dropped 1 base and J dropped 4 bases, with 3 bases sitting between them. DNA of the CDR3: TGTGCCAGCAGCTTAGAGGCAGATACGCAGTATTTT. Protein: CASSLEADTQYF.

V and J are TRBV7-9 and TRBJ1-1; a possible D gene is TRBD1 (5 bases). This CDR3 is built from 18 residues. CDR1 is SEHNR and CDR2 is FQNEAQ in the germline V gene (reference sequence). The V end lost 4 bases, the J end lost 4 bases, and 25 bases lay between the germline ends. DNA for the CDR3: TGTGCCAGCAGCTCGGGGAATGGGCCGGGTCCCGGGGGCACTGAAGCTTTCTTT. It yields the protein CASSSGNGPGPGGTEAFF.

The chain is built from TRBV27 and TRBJ1-4; a possible D gene is TRBD1 (5 bases). V was shortened by 3 bases and J by 8 bases, with 19 bases between the two germline ends. The CDR3 is made up of 16 amino acids. Germline V CDR1 and CDR2: MNHEY, SMNVEV (reference sequence). The CDR3 region is CASSFSSTAGPEKLFF. CDR3 nucleotide sequence: TGTGCCAGCAGTTTTTCCTCGACAGCCGGACCCGAAAAACTGTTTTTT.

V is TRBV6-5 and J is TRBJ2-3, with 7 positions matching TRBD1. The CDR3 sequence is 15 residues long. The V gene's germline CDR1 is MNHEY and CDR2 SVGAGI. J lost 1 base, V lost 6 bases, and 7 bases had no gene match. CDR3 DNA sequence: TGTGCCAGCAGCCGCCGAACAGGGGGCACAGATACGCAGTATTTT. As protein: CASSRRTGGTDTQYF.

The rearrangement joins TRBV7-3 to TRBJ2-3, with TRBD2 identical over 10 bases. CDR3 length: 15 amino acids. Germline V gives CDR1 SGHTA, CDR2 FQGTGA. The trim removed 5 bases at V and 2 bases at J, leaving 4 bases unmatched. In nucleotides, the CDR3 is TGTGCCAGCAGCGTGGGACTAGCGTCCACAGATACGCAGTATTTT. Amino acids: CASSVGLASTDTQYF.

V is TRBV5-6 and J is TRBJ2-7; 7 bases agree with TRBD2. J gave up 4 bases and V 4 bases, and 14 bases lay outside the gene matches. The CDR3 contains 16 residues. Germline CDR1 reads SGHDT; CDR2 reads YYEEEE. CDR3 amino acids: CASSRPIGTILYEQYF. The CDR3 DNA follows: TGTGCCAGCAGCCGACCCATCGGGACTATTTTATACGAGCAGTACTTC.

Here the CDR3 reads CASSPTGTENYEQYF. The CDR3 DNA is TGTGCCAGCAGCCCCACCGGGACGGAAAATTACGAGCAGTACTTC. V and J are TRBV9 and TRBJ2-7; D possibly uses TRBD1 or TRBD2 (5 bases each). The CDR3 is made up of 15 amino acids. Germline values: CDR1 SGDLS, CDR2 YYNGEE. Trimming removed 4 bases from V and 4 bases from J, with 18 bases in between.

The J gene is TRBJ1-1, the V gene TRBV7-8; 9 positions match TRBD1. Trimming at V came to 2 bases and at J to 0 bases, leaving 1 base not matched to a gene. CDR1 is SGHVS, CDR2 FQNEAQ, per germline. This CDR3 has 15 amino acids. The CDR3 loop reads CASSLRQGVNTEAFF. The DNA for the CDR3 is TGTGCCAGCAGCTTACGACAGGGGGTGAACACTGAAGCTTTCTTT.

There are a few counts of this clone. J is TRBJ1-1 and V is TRBV6-5, with 7 bases fitting TRBD1. J was trimmed by 4 bases and V by 6 bases; bases with no gene match: 2. Germline V gene sequence: CDR1 MNHEY, CDR2 SVGAGI. CDR3 length: 12 amino acids. CDR3 in amino acids: CASSRQGTEAFF. CDR3 DNA: TGTGCCAGCAGCCGACAGGGCACTGAAGCTTTCTTT.

This rearrangement joins TRBV5-8 to TRBJ1-1; D unclear. The germline V and J ends were trimmed by 2 bases and 10 bases, with 18 bases remaining between them. Germline values: CDR1 SGHTS, CDR2 YDEGEE. This CDR3 has 14 amino acids. The CDR3 nucleotides read TGTGCCAGCAGCTTAAATGAGCTGACGGCCAGAGCTTTCTTT. This encodes CASSLNELTARAFF.

The chain uses TRBV30 and TRBJ2-1; perhaps TRBD2 as D (5 bases). This CDR3 contains 12 residues. Per germline, CDR1 GTSNPN and CDR2 SVGIG (reference sequence). V was shortened by 2 bases and J by 7 bases, with 9 bases between the two germline ends. DNA for the CDR3: TGTGCCTGGAGTCCCCGGGGAAATGAGCAGTTCTTC. This translates into CAWSPRGNEQFF.

This chain joins TRBV9 and TRBJ1-4; no clear D. The V end lost 3 bases, the J end lost 6 bases, and 6 bases lay between the germline ends. Germline V gene lookup returns CDR1 SGDLS and CDR2 YYNGEE. This CDR3 comprises 12 residues. As DNA, the CDR3 is TGTGCCAGCAGCGGGACGGATGAAAAACTGTTTTTT. Translation gives CASSGTDEKLFF.

The chain uses TRBV24-1 and TRBJ2-3; 7 nucleotides line up with TRBD1. The CDR3 sequence is 14 residues long. Looked up from germline, CDR1 is KGHDR and CDR2 is SFDVKD. V dropped 5 bases and J dropped 6; count of bases not matched to a gene: 7. The CDR3 here is CATSATGVGDTQYF. The CDR3, as DNA: TGTGCCACCAGTGCTACAGGGGTTGGTGATACGCAGTATTTT.

The chain carries TRBV7-3 and TRBJ2-1; 8 bases are a match to TRBD2. The germline gives CDR1 SGHTA, CDR2 FQGTGA. V shed 5 bases, J shed 6 bases, and the junction held 6 bases outside the gene matches. This CDR3 is built from 14 residues. CDR3 sequence: CASSPSGLVNEQFF. The DNA of the CDR3 is TGTGCCAGCAGCCCATCGGGACTAGTCAATGAGCAGTTCTTC.

This chain uses TRBV15 with TRBJ2-1, with 11 bases aligning to TRBD2. Losses at the gene ends were 2 bases for V and 7 bases for J; bases not matched to a gene: 7. Germline-derived CDR1 and CDR2 are LNHNV and YYDKDF (reference sequence). The CDR3 consists of 16 residues. This CDR3 reads CATSRTSGSRRNEQFF. For the CDR3, the DNA is TGTGCCACCAGCAGAACTAGCGGGAGTCGTCGGAATGAGCAGTTCTTC.